This T cell receptor beta chain was sequenced during a study of metastatic and nonmetastatic thyroid tumors. TCRdb reprocessed the PCR reads via MiXCR. The sample contains almost 25,000 clones, around 15% of which appear only once. Nobody among the patients had been given any treatment before thyroid surgery. This clone has at least ten counts. The CDR3 sequence is 16 residues long. Germline trimming cut 0 bases from V and 0 bases from J; bases unmatched to any gene: 2. Germline V CDR1 and CDR2: SGHRS, YFSETQ. The TCR originated in a female donor with papillary thyroid cancer or a benign thyroid nodule (not recorded which). Some clones in this sample may be carry-over from other donors' samples. The V call is TRBV5-1, the J call TRBJ1-4; 7 nucleotides match TRBD1. The material sequenced was blood. Written as DNA, the CDR3 is TGCGCCAGCAGCTTGGGACAGGGTTCAACTAATGAAAAACTGTTTTTT. Translation: CASSLGQGSTNEKLFF.